A selection of T cell receptor beta chains follows, all from one sample in a study of T-cell memory formation after mild COVID-19. From the 5' RACE reads, TCRdb called clonotypes with MiXCR, one entry per CDR3 protein. This sample has about 470,000 distinct CDR3 sequences, with 15% to 20% found just once. Sequences were obtained from PBMCs or a T cell subset sorted from them (not recorded which). The source is an adult woman who had mild COVID-19 (a few samples of this study predate the infection). Cell type and time point are not known. Each CDR3 is given with its conserved first and last residue. A D gene is named only where the DNA matches it firmly. The size entry is marked missing in some rows and otherwise reads once, few, many or a size class.

clone size	V gene	J gene	D gene	CDR3 protein	CDR3 DNA
few	TRBV2	TRBJ2-3	TRBD1	CAGQVRTSTDTQYF	TGTGCCGGACAGGTCCGGACGTCCACAGATACGCAGTATTTT
many	TRBV7-2	TRBJ1-3	-	CASSLRRASGNTIYF	TGTGCCAGCAGCCTCCGTAGGGCGTCTGGAAACACCATATATTTT
-	TRBV3-1	TRBJ2-2	TRBD1	CASSPRDRSTGELFF	TGTGCCAGCAGCCCCCGGGACAGGTCCACCGGGGAGCTGTTTTTT
few	TRBV28	TRBJ2-3	-	CASSEAQSTDTQYF	TGTGCCAGCTCAGAAGCCCAGAGCACAGATACGCAGTATTTT
-	TRBV7-6	TRBJ2-2	-	CASSLWWETGTGELFF	TGTGCCAGCAGCTTATGGTGGGAGACGGGCACCGGGGAGCTGTTTTTT
-	TRBV7-3	TRBJ2-7	TRBD1	CASSSPSGTGDHEQYF	TGTGCCAGCAGCTCACCCTCCGGGACAGGGGACCACGAGCAGTACTTC
few	TRBV7-8	TRBJ2-1	TRBD1	CASSLGDRGLKNEQFF	TGTGCCAGCAGCTTAGGGGACAGGGGTTTGAAAAATGAGCAGTTCTTC
many	TRBV20-1	TRBJ1-1	-	CSASALGQGGTEAFF	TGCAGTGCTAGTGCTCTGGGGCAGGGAGGGACTGAAGCTTTCTTT
few	TRBV4-1	TRBJ1-2	-	CASSQFRGAYGYTF	TGCGCCAGCAGCCAATTTAGGGGTGCCTATGGCTACACCTTC
few	TRBV11-3	TRBJ2-4	-	CASSSGPLNWDIQYF	TGTGCCAGCAGCTCCGGACCCCTAAACTGGGACATTCAGTACTTC
-	TRBV3-1	TRBJ1-1	-	CASSQDGNSRRAFF	TGTGCCAGCAGCCAAGATGGGAACTCCCGACGAGCTTTCTTT
-	TRBV4-2	TRBJ2-2	-	CASSPLHAETGELFF	TGTGCCAGCAGCCCGCTCCACGCAGAGACCGGGGAGCTGTTTTTT
-	TRBV6-5	TRBJ2-7	-	CASSSSGTNTYEQYF	TGTGCCAGCAGTTCCTCCGGGACAAATACCTACGAGCAGTACTTC
many	TRBV7-2	TRBJ2-7	-	CASSLAFTYEQYF	TGTGCCAGCAGCTTAGCCTTCACCTACGAGCAGTACTTC
-	TRBV4-1	TRBJ2-5	-	CASSQGDMEETQYF	TGCGCCAGCAGCCAAGGGGACATGGAAGAGACCCAGTACTTC
-	TRBV7-9	TRBJ2-3	TRBD2	CASSAILAGYATDTQYF	TGTGCCAGCAGCGCGATACTAGCGGGCTACGCCACAGATACGCAGTATTTT
-	TRBV4-1	TRBJ2-2	TRBD1	CASSQGQEKTGELFF	TGCGCCAGCAGCCAGGGACAGGAGAAAACCGGGGAGCTGTTTTTT
few	TRBV3-1	TRBJ1-4	-	CASSQVSGEKLFF	TGTGCCAGCAGCCAAGTATCTGGGGAAAAACTGTTTTTT
many	TRBV12-3/TRBV12-4	TRBJ1-2	-	CASSLGPHASGYTF	TGTGCCAGCAGTTTAGGTCCCCACGCCAGTGGCTACACCTTC
many	TRBV7-9	TRBJ2-1	TRBD2	CASSQGLAARHNEQFF	TGTGCCAGCAGTCAAGGACTAGCGGCCCGACACAATGAGCAGTTCTTC
-	TRBV5-1	TRBJ1-6	-	CASSLGTFATLHF	TGCGCCAGCAGCTTGGGTACATTCGCAACCCTCCACTTT
-	TRBV5-1	TRBJ2-2	-	CATPIPDLTGELFF	TGCGCCACCCCAATTCCGGACCTCACCGGGGAGCTGTTTTTT
-	TRBV4-2	TRBJ2-4	-	CASSQDGNLAKNIQYF	TGTGCCAGCAGCCAAGACGGGAACTTAGCCAAAAACATTCAGTACTTC
-	TRBV7-2	TRBJ1-5	-	CASSPGYIQPQHF	TGTGCCAGCAGCCCGGGTTACATTCAGCCCCAGCATTTT
few	TRBV30	TRBJ2-3	TRBD1	CAWSKTGGRTDTQYF	TGTGCCTGGAGCAAGACAGGGGGTCGCACAGATACGCAGTATTTT
-	TRBV5-6	TRBJ2-7	TRBD1	CASTLTGRSYEQYF	TGTGCCAGCACTCTGACAGGGCGCTCCTACGAGCAGTACTTC
many	TRBV24-1	TRBJ2-5	TRBD1	CATSDAGTDVQETQYF	TGTGCCACCAGTGATGCCGGGACAGACGTACAAGAGACCCAGTACTTC
-	TRBV20-1	TRBJ2-7	TRBD2	CSARASGSGYEQYF	TGCAGTGCTAGAGCTAGCGGGAGCGGATACGAGCAGTACTTC
few	TRBV6-6	TRBJ1-3	-	CASRRRGSGNTIYF	TGTGCCAGCAGGCGACGGGGCTCTGGAAACACCATATATTTT
-	TRBV9	TRBJ1-2	-	CASSVVDSGGYGYTF	TGTGCCAGCAGCGTAGTAGACAGCGGCGGATATGGCTACACCTTC
-	TRBV15	TRBJ2-7	-	CATSRNPLGPTQRYEQYF	TGTGCCACCAGCAGAAACCCTTTGGGACCAACCCAGCGGTACGAGCAGTACTTC
-	TRBV6-5	TRBJ2-3	-	CASSYSGRVADTQYF	TGTGCCAGCAGTTACTCGGGCAGGGTCGCAGATACGCAGTATTTT
few	TRBV24-1	TRBJ2-1	-	CATAGPSGNEQFF	TGTGCCACCGCGGGGCCCTCAGGAAATGAGCAGTTCTTC
once	TRBV9	TRBJ1-3	TRBD1	CASSATGGSGNTIYF	TGTGCCAGCAGTGCCACAGGGGGCTCTGGAAACACCATATATTTT
-	TRBV4-1	TRBJ2-3	TRBD2	CASSHRLAGASTDTQYF	TGCGCCAGCAGCCACAGACTAGCGGGGGCTAGCACAGATACGCAGTATTTT
-	TRBV5-1	TRBJ2-1	-	CASSLASRGYNEQFF	TGCGCCAGCAGCTTGGCCTCTAGGGGATACAATGAGCAGTTCTTC
-	TRBV5-1	TRBJ1-1	-	CASSSTGRETEAFF	TGCGCCAGCAGCTCGACGGGGCGGGAAACTGAAGCTTTCTTT
few	TRBV20-1	TRBJ2-7	-	CSARETGIGSYEQYF	TGCAGTGCTAGAGAAACAGGCATAGGTTCCTACGAGCAGTACTTC
-	TRBV2	TRBJ2-5	TRBD1	CASSFLVGQEETQYF	TGTGCCAGCAGTTTCTTGGTTGGACAGGAAGAGACCCAGTACTTC
few	TRBV6-5	TRBJ1-2	-	CATSNYGYTF	TGTGCCACCTCTAACTATGGCTACACCTTC
few	TRBV30	TRBJ2-7	TRBD1	CAWTKLDRDFYEQYF	TGTGCCTGGACCAAACTGGACAGGGATTTCTACGAGCAGTACTTC
few	TRBV4-1	TRBJ2-1	TRBD2	CASSPTMREGYNEQFF	TGCGCCAGCAGCCCAACCATGAGGGAGGGCTACAATGAGCAGTTCTTC
-	TRBV6-5	TRBJ1-5	TRBD1	CASRTRDRVRNQPQHF	TGTGCCAGCAGAACGAGAGACAGGGTTCGGAATCAGCCCCAGCATTTT
few	TRBV25-1	TRBJ1-1	-	CASSEFSRDEAFF	TGTGCCAGCAGTGAATTTTCGCGTGACGAAGCTTTCTTT
-	TRBV19	TRBJ2-7	TRBD1	CASSDRDSTYEQYF	TGTGCCAGTAGCGACAGGGATTCTACCTACGAGCAGTACTTC
many	TRBV30	TRBJ1-5	-	CAWAGKSNQPQHF	TGTGCCTGGGCCGGCAAGAGCAATCAGCCCCAGCATTTT
-	TRBV7-8	TRBJ2-2	-	CASSGGQVTAGELFF	TGTGCCAGCAGCGGGGGTCAGGTCACAGCCGGGGAGCTGTTTTTT
-	TRBV7-9	TRBJ2-7	TRBD1	CASSSYRGAISYEQYF	TGTGCCAGCAGCTCTTACAGGGGGGCGATTTCCTACGAGCAGTACTTC
few	TRBV14	TRBJ2-7	-	CASSQGSGQYF	TGTGCCAGCAGCCAAGGTAGCGGGCAGTACTTC
few	TRBV27	TRBJ1-2	TRBD1	CASSTTGEGYTF	TGTGCCAGCAGTACCACAGGGGAAGGCTACACCTTC
-	TRBV18	TRBJ2-1	-	CASSLTWASYNEQFF	TGTGCCAGCTCACTTACCTGGGCCTCCTACAATGAGCAGTTCTTC
-	TRBV9	TRBJ2-3	TRBD2	CASSVGAGGSSDTQYF	TGTGCCAGCAGCGTAGGAGCGGGGGGATCCTCAGATACGCAGTATTTT
-	TRBV9	TRBJ2-1	TRBD1	CASSVEGAAYNEQFF	TGTGCCAGCAGCGTAGAGGGGGCTGCCTACAATGAGCAGTTCTTC
many	TRBV11-2	TRBJ2-1	TRBD2	CASSGRGLAGTYNEQFF	TGTGCCAGCAGCGGACGGGGACTAGCGGGGACGTACAATGAGCAGTTCTTC
-	TRBV11-3	TRBJ1-6	-	CASSPSSGPNSPLHF	TGTGCCAGCAGCCCCTCGTCGGGACCCAATTCACCCCTCCACTTT
-	TRBV7-9	TRBJ1-1	TRBD1	CASSLTGPTEAFF	TGTGCCAGCAGCTTGACAGGGCCCACTGAAGCTTTCTTT
few	TRBV5-1	TRBJ2-4	-	CASSLESALAKNIQYF	TGCGCCAGCAGCTTGGAGTCAGCCCTAGCCAAAAACATTCAGTACTTC
few	TRBV9	TRBJ2-1	TRBD1	CASSVGQGAWNEQFF	TGTGCCAGCAGCGTAGGACAGGGGGCATGGAATGAGCAGTTCTTC